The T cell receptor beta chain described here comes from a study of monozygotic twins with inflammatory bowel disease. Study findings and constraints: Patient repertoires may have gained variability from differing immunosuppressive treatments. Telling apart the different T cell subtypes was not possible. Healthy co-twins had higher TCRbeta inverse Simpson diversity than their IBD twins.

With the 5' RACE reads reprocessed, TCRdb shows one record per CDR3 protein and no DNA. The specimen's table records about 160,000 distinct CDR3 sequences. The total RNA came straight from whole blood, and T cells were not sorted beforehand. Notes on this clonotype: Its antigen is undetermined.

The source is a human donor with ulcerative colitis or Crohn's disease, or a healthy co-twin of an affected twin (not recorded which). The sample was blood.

CDR3 sequence: CASSFGQGAFYEQYF. This chain joins TRBV11-3 and TRBJ2-7; TCRdb's D call of TRBD1 is untestable without DNA. Germline CDR1 reads SGHNT; CDR2 reads YENEEA. This CDR3 is built from 15 residues.